The rows below give T cell receptor beta chains drawn from one sample of a study of CD8 T cells in ankylosing spondylitis. TCRdb processed the 5' RACE reads anew with MiXCR; each CDR3 protein has one entry. Among about 840,000 distinct CDR3 sequences listed, roughly 12% were seen once. The specimen sequenced was blood, either unsorted or a sorted T cell fraction (not recorded which). These receptors were obtained from a male donor with ankylosing spondylitis. Each CDR3 is given with its conserved first and last residue. Size is omitted from some rows. Given values are once, few, many or a class for expanded clones.

j_gene: TRBJ1-1; abundance: few; v_gene: TRBV10-3; CDR3aa: CAISELTNQAFF
j_gene: TRBJ2-3; abundance: NA; v_gene: TRBV11-2; CDR3aa: CASSISSGRAQHTQYF
j_gene: TRBJ1-2; abundance: few; v_gene: TRBV4-1; CDR3aa: CASSQDIRTLYGYTF
j_gene: TRBJ1-1; abundance: NA; v_gene: TRBV5-4; CDR3aa: CASSLEQGGAFF
j_gene: TRBJ2-7; abundance: NA; v_gene: TRBV28; CDR3aa: CASSAGTGFYEQYF
j_gene: TRBJ2-7; abundance: NA; v_gene: TRBV7-9; CDR3aa: CASSTTLRPYEQYF
j_gene: TRBJ2-5; abundance: many; v_gene: TRBV7-2; CDR3aa: CASGRGGEETQYF
j_gene: TRBJ2-3; abundance: few; v_gene: TRBV20-1; CDR3aa: CSAIWGGDTQYF
j_gene: TRBJ2-5; abundance: NA; v_gene: TRBV5-1; CDR3aa: CASSSGQGGQETQYF
j_gene: TRBJ1-5; abundance: many; v_gene: TRBV27; CDR3aa: CASSPKGEQPQHF
j_gene: TRBJ1-1; abundance: many; v_gene: TRBV28; CDR3aa: CASSSVGQGGTEAFF
j_gene: TRBJ2-7; abundance: NA; v_gene: TRBV18; CDR3aa: CASSPGGSEQYF
j_gene: TRBJ2-3; abundance: NA; v_gene: TRBV3-1; CDR3aa: CASSHPRDTQYF
j_gene: TRBJ2-5; abundance: NA; v_gene: TRBV7-2; CDR3aa: CASSTGLAGDRTYF
j_gene: TRBJ2-1; abundance: NA; v_gene: TRBV4-2; CDR3aa: CASSQGGTSSYNEQFF
j_gene: TRBJ2-1; abundance: NA; v_gene: TRBV5-1; CDR3aa: CASSFGFSSYNEQFF
j_gene: TRBJ2-5; abundance: many; v_gene: TRBV24-1; CDR3aa: CATRGQGQGGTETQYF
j_gene: TRBJ2-3; abundance: NA; v_gene: TRBV28; CDR3aa: CASSRNPLGDTQYF
j_gene: TRBJ1-6; abundance: few; v_gene: TRBV4-3; CDR3aa: CASSQDLDRDNSPLHF